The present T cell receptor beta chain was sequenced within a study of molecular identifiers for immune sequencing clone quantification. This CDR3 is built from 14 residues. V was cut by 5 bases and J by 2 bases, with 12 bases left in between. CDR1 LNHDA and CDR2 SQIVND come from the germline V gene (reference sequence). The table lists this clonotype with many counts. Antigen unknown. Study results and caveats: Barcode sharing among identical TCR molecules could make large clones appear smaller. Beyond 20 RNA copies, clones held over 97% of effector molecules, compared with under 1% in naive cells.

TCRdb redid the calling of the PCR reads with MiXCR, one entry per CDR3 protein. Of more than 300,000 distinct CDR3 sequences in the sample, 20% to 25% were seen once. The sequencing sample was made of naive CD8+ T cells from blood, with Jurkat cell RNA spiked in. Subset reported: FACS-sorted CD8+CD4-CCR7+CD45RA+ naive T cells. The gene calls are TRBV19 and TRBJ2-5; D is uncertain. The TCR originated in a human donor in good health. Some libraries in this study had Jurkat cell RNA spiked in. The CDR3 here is CASSPRTDQETQYF. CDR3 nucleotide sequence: TGTGCCAGTAGTCCTCGGACGGATCAAGAGACCCAGTACTTC.